In this sample, the clone carrying this T cell receptor (beta chain) turned up a few times. Its antigen is still unknown. One junction end disagrees with the germline gene, perhaps due to a read error. The CDR3 totals 14 residues. Germline V lookup: CDR1 MNHNS, CDR2 SASEGT. The entry originates in a study of metastatic and nonmetastatic thyroid tumors. In the study's own analysis: Between-group CDR3 differences, defined by clinicopathological status, yielded a distant-metastasis classifier for papillary thyroid cancer. TCRdb reanalyzed the PCR reads via MiXCR. The authors' filters were not applied to this entry. The table includes some 14,000 clones, almost 30% detected once. Study outcomes and limitations: The study reportedly found significantly higher TCR beta diversity in malignant thyroid tumors than benign nodules, in blood and tumor.

Each patient came to thyroid surgery without any prior treatment (of any kind). This receptor was obtained from a female donor with papillary thyroid cancer or a benign thyroid nodule (not recorded which). Some clones in this sample may be carry-over from other donors' samples. What was sequenced was blood. V is TRBV6-1 and J is TRBJ2-1, with TRBD2 matching 7 bases. The CDR3 region is CASSVDVAGWVNVF. CDR3 sequence (DNA): TGTGCCAGCAGTGTGGATGTAGCGGGTTGGGTCAACGTCTTC.